This T cell receptor (beta chain) was captured in a study of blood T cell repertoires in COVID-19. Libraries were prepared by immunoSEQ multiplex PCR; TCRdb keeps only in-frame clonotypes and omits some of them. The table lists over 150,000 clones, 84% of them singletons. This clone was recorded a few times. The ends were cut back, 1 base at V and 6 bases at J, with 12 bases in the middle. Per germline, CDR1 SEHNR and CDR2 FQNEAQ (reference sequence). This CDR3 comprises 14 residues. The sequenced sample was peripheral blood. The chain employs TRBV7-9 and TRBJ1-1; D not certain. The TCR was taken from a human donor in a cohort sampled during active COVID-19. In nucleotides, the CDR3 is TGTGCCAGCAGCTTAGTGGGCAGTACCTCTGAAGCTTTCTTT. This encodes CASSLVGSTSEAFF.